The T cell receptor beta chain described here comes from a study of blood T cell repertoires in COVID-19. In the authors' workflow: For nucleated cells, counts were estimated from reference gene primer amplification. Only in-frame clones appear in the TCRdb table, and some are missing; sequencing was by immunoSEQ multiplex PCR. V and J calls plus clone size are reproduced from that table; the DNA served to infer D and trimming. The repertoire consists of a few hundred thousand clones, with around four fifths occurring once and the leading ten covering about 2%. This sequence originates from a man aged 25 to 45 who had recovered from COVID-19. Sequences were obtained from peripheral blood.

CDR3 coding DNA: TGTGCCATCAGAACAGGGTCGGAACATGAGCAGTTCTTC. Translated, it gives CAIRTGSEHEQFF. The chain combines TRBV10-3 with TRBJ2-1; maybe TRBD1 (6 bases). Germline CDR1 is ENHRY and CDR2 is SYGVKD. This CDR3 comprises 13 residues. Trimming cost V 6 bases and J 8 bases, with 14 bases left between them.